A single sample gave rise to the 14 T cell receptor beta chains below, sequenced in a study of patients and donors after allogeneic stem cell transplantation. Via MiXCR, TCRdb re-called the RT-PCR reads, giving one row per CDR3 protein. The repertoire has about a million distinct CDR3 sequences, 15% to 20% of them found once; the top ten carry 6%. Material for sequencing was blood, either unsorted or a sorted T cell fraction (not recorded which). These receptors all come from a human donor who was either an allogeneic HSCT recipient or a stem cell or donor lymphocyte infusion donor (not recorded which). It is not recorded whose cells these are; they may come from a transplant donor.

This clonotype was detected a few times. V usage is TRBV4-3 and J usage is TRBJ1-4, with D perhaps TRBD1 (5 bases). Per the germline V gene, CDR1 is LGHNA and CDR2 is YSLEER. This CDR3 has 13 residues. Trimming left V 0 bases short and J 7 bases short, with 6 bases between. CDR3 residues: CASSQDRVEKLFF. The CDR3 DNA sequence: TGCGCCAGCAGCCAAGACAGGGTTGAAAAACTGTTTTTT.

A few counts support this clonotype. CDR3 bases: TGTGCCAGCGGGGGAGGGCAGGCAGGAGATACGCAGTATTTT. Encoded protein: CASGGGQAGDTQYF. This chain connects TRBV6-1 to TRBJ2-3, with 7 bases identical to TRBD2. The CDR3 length is 14 residues. V shed 8 bases, J shed 5 bases, and the junction held 10 bases outside the gene matches. CDR1 and CDR2 (germline): MNHNS, SASEGT.

The chain uses TRBV12-3 or TRBV12-4 and TRBJ1-5; 10 bases line up with TRBD1. This CDR3 comprises 13 residues. V lost 8 bases and J lost 7; bases outside the gene matches: 5. CDR3 DNA sequence: TGTGCCAGCGCGGGACAGGGGATCCAGCCCCAGCATTTT. It specifies CASAGQGIQPQHF.

The CDR3 bases are TGTGCCGGAAAAGAGACCCAGTACTTC. It specifies CAGKETQYF. The chain combines TRBV10-3 with TRBJ2-5; D call uncertain. Trimming removed 11 bases from V and 3 bases from J, with 4 bases in between. Looked up from germline, CDR1 is ENHRY and CDR2 is SYGVKD. This CDR3 has 9 amino acids.

At least ten counts were recorded for this clonotype. V usage is TRBV3-1 and J usage is TRBJ1-1; D gene uncertain. Trimming removed 2 bases from V and 5 bases from J, with 6 bases in between. Germline CDR1 reads LGHDT; CDR2 reads YNNKEL (reference sequence). The CDR3 is 12 amino acids. The CDR3 region has the DNA TGTGCCAGCAGCCAACAGGAGACTGAAGCTTTCTTT. This sequence encodes CASSQQETEAFF.

Only a few counts were recorded for this clonotype. The genes are TRBV18 and TRBJ1-1, with D perhaps TRBD1 (5 bases). The length of the CDR3 is 14 residues. V was clipped by 3 bases and J by 5 bases, with 13 bases between them. From germline, CDR1 is KGHSH and CDR2 LQKENI. CDR3 in amino acids: CASSPGDRRTEAFF. The CDR3 DNA follows: TGTGCCAGCTCACCCGGGGACCGGAGGACTGAAGCTTTCTTT.

The sample holds a few counts of this clonotype. The chain carries TRBV20-1 and TRBJ2-5; TRBD2 aligns across 12 bases. CDR3 length: 16 residues. J lost 5 bases, V lost 6 bases, and 13 bases had no gene match. Germline CDR1 and CDR2: DFQATT and SNEGSKA (reference sequence). Here the CDR3 reads CSATLLAGGPSETQYF. The DNA of the CDR3 is TGCAGTGCAACCCTCCTAGCGGGAGGGCCATCGGAGACCCAGTACTTC.

V usage is TRBV12-3 or TRBV12-4 and J usage is TRBJ2-3, with a possible D match to TRBD2 (5 bases). This CDR3 contains 13 residues. V was clipped by 5 bases and J by 8 bases, with 14 bases between them. The CDR3 region has the DNA TGTGCCAGCAGTGAGGGAAGTAGGTCTACGCAGTATTTT. Translated: CASSEGSRSTQYF.

This clonotype appeared a few times. This rearrangement joins TRBV7-2 to TRBJ2-2, with D possibly TRBD2 on 6 matching bases. The ends were cut back, 2 bases at V and 7 bases at J, with 20 bases in the middle. CDR1 is SGHTA, CDR2 FQGNSA, per germline. The CDR3 is made up of 17 amino acids. CDR3 protein: CASSLNKGLARFGELFF. CDR3 bases: TGTGCCAGCAGCTTAAATAAGGGACTGGCACGTTTCGGGGAGCTGTTTTTT.

J is TRBJ1-2 and V is TRBV29-1; 7 nucleotides align to TRBD1. The CDR3 runs to 12 residues. Trimming took 5 bases from V and 2 from J; bases not matched to a gene: 2. CDR1 SQVTM and CDR2 ANQGSEA come from the germline V gene. CDR3 protein: CSVIQGNYGYTF. CDR3 nucleotides: TGCAGCGTTATACAGGGGAACTATGGCTACACCTTC.

This clonotype has a single count. The rearrangement uses TRBV7-2 and TRBJ1-2, with D uncertain. CDR1 SGHTA and CDR2 FQGNSA come from the germline V gene. The CDR3 is 13 residues long. The V end was cut by 1 base, the J end by 7 bases, with 10 bases between. CDR3 protein: CASSLERGTGYTF. In nucleotides, the CDR3 is TGTGCCAGCAGCTTAGAGCGCGGCACTGGCTACACCTTC.

The chain combines TRBV14 with TRBJ2-6; D ambiguous. CDR3 size: 15 residues. In germline, CDR1 is SGHDN, CDR2 FVKESK. The ends were cut back, 4 bases at V and 1 base at J, with 8 bases in the middle. This CDR3 is CASSPRWSGANVLTF. The CDR3 bases are TGTGCCAGCAGCCCAAGGTGGTCTGGGGCCAACGTCCTGACTTTC.

The chain carries TRBV18 and TRBJ1-1; D might be TRBD1 (5 bases). V dropped 1 base and J dropped 5 bases, with 11 bases sitting between them. The CDR3 loop spans 14 amino acids. Germline CDR1 KGHSH, CDR2 LQKENI. This chain's CDR3 is CASSPLNSGTEAFF. The DNA for the CDR3 is TGTGCCAGCTCACCACTAAATTCAGGGACTGAAGCTTTCTTT.

This clonotype appeared a few times. This chain links TRBV10-3 with TRBJ2-5; no firm D call. Trimming left V 8 bases short and J 6 bases short, with 7 bases between. CDR3 size: 10 residues. The germline gives CDR1 ENHRY, CDR2 SYGVKD. The CDR3 nucleotides are TGTGCCATCGGGGTGCAGACCCAGTACTTC. Protein product: CAIGVQTQYF.